The 25 T cell receptor beta chains below all came from one sample that was sequenced in a study of blood T cell repertoires in COVID-19. Repertoires were generated with immunoSEQ multiplex PCR, while TCRdb's copy carries only in-frame clones and drops some. This table holds about 310,000 clones, around 90% found once. The sample taken for sequencing was peripheral blood. These receptors were collected from a woman aged 35 to 49 with COVID-19, enrolled during active disease.

The J gene is TRBJ1-2, the V gene TRBV9; no clear D. V was shortened by 3 bases and J by 4 bases, with 7 bases between the two germline ends. Germline V gene data show CDR1 as SGDLS and CDR2 as YYNGEE. The CDR3 loop spans 12 amino acids. The DNA for the CDR3 is TGTGCCAGCAGCGAACAGAGCTATGGCTACACCTTC. Residues: CASSEQSYGYTF.

The chain joins TRBV7-2 to TRBJ1-2; 7 positions match TRBD1. This CDR3 spans 15 amino acids. The junction had 7 bases not matched to a gene; V was cut back by 3 bases and J by 3 bases. Germline values: CDR1 SGHTA, CDR2 FQGNSA. The DNA for the CDR3 is TGTGCCAGCAGCTTCACGACAGGGTCAGACTATGGCTACACCTTC. Amino acids: CASSFTTGSDYGYTF.

The chain couples TRBV5-1 to TRBJ1-4; 8 bases are shared with TRBD1. The germline V gene has CDR1 SGHRS and CDR2 YFSETQ. CDR3 length: 15 amino acids. V was pared by 4 bases and J by 5 bases, with 7 bases of the junction left unmatched. The DNA for the CDR3 is TGCGCCAGCAGCAGAGGACAGGGAGGGAATGAAAAACTGTTTTTT. As protein: CASSRGQGGNEKLFF.

J is TRBJ1-1 and V is TRBV28; D is ambiguous. Germline CDR1 is MDHEN and CDR2 is SYDVKM. V gave up 2 bases and J gave up 0 bases, with 7 bases separating them. The length of the CDR3 is 14 residues. The DNA for the CDR3 is TGTGCCAGCAGTTTACGGAGCATGAACACTGAAGCTTTCTTT. Its translation: CASSLRSMNTEAFF.

V is TRBV7-3 and J is TRBJ2-1; D gene unclear. Germline lookup yields CDR1 SGHTA and CDR2 FQGTGA. This CDR3 region has 15 residues. Trimming shortened V by 1 base and J by 6 bases, and 13 bases separated the two germline ends. CDR3 in amino acids: CASSLNSARGNEQFF. For the CDR3, the DNA is TGTGCCAGCAGCTTAAACTCCGCCCGAGGCAATGAGCAGTTCTTC.

V gene TRBV7-8 combines with J gene TRBJ1-5, with D unresolved. CDR3 length equals 14 residues. V dropped 1 base and J dropped 7 bases, with 11 bases sitting between them. CDR1 and CDR2 (germline): SGHVS, FQNEAQ. This chain's CDR3 is CASSLDGGWQPQHF. The DNA for the CDR3 is TGTGCCAGCAGCTTAGACGGAGGTTGGCAGCCCCAGCATTTT.

The chain links TRBV15 to TRBJ1-2; D may be TRBD1 (6 bases). Trimming took 2 bases from V and 7 from J, leaving 20 bases between them. From germline, CDR1 is LNHNV and CDR2 YYDKDF (reference sequence). This CDR3 has 16 residues. The CDR3 DNA sequence: TGTGCCACCAGCAGATTAGGGGGTCAGGGGAGAGGTGGCTACACCTTC. It specifies CATSRLGGQGRGGYTF.

The chain is built from TRBV10-3 and TRBJ1-6; possible D gene TRBD1, 6 bases. The V gene lost 6 bases and the J gene lost 8 bases, with 8 bases spanning the gap. The germline CDR1 and CDR2 sequences are ENHRY and SYGVKD. This CDR3 is built from 12 residues. The DNA for the CDR3 is TGTGCCATCAGACAGGGTGATTCACCCCTCCACTTT. It encodes CAIRQGDSPLHF.

This clone was observed a single time. The chain joins TRBV5-5 to TRBJ2-2; 9 bases agree with TRBD1. In germline, CDR1 is SGHKS, CDR2 YYEKEE (reference sequence). V dropped 0 bases and J dropped 5; count of bases not matched to a gene: 5. CDR3 size: 16 residues. The CDR3 spells CASSLGDREGTGELFF. The DNA of the CDR3 is TGTGCCAGCAGCTTGGGGGACAGGGAGGGTACCGGGGAGCTGTTTTTT.

This chain connects TRBV7-9 to TRBJ2-7; D not certain. The V end lost 7 bases, the J end lost 1 base, and 11 bases lay between the germline ends. The CDR3 totals 13 residues. Germline V CDR1 and CDR2: SEHNR, FQNEAQ (reference sequence). CDR3: CASNPPASYEQYF. In nucleotides, the CDR3 is TGTGCCAGCAATCCGCCCGCGTCCTACGAGCAGTACTTC. The full variable domain, completed using reference TRBV7-9 and TRBJ2-7, is DTGVSQNPRHKITKRGQNVTFRCDPISEHNRLYWYRQTLGQGPEFLTYFQNEAQLEKSRLLSDRFSAERPKGSFSTLEIQRTEQGDSAMYLCASNPPASYEQYFGPGTRLTVT.

The V call is TRBV30, the J call TRBJ2-1; D might be TRBD2 (6 bases). The CDR3 contains 14 residues. Germline V CDR1 and CDR2: GTSNPN, SVGIG (reference sequence). V was trimmed by 4 bases and J by 9 bases, leaving 19 bases between them. The DNA of the CDR3 is TGTGCCTGGACGCCGGGACTCCCAGCCAGTGAGCAGTTCTTC. Protein product: CAWTPGLPASEQFF.

The chain recombines TRBV5-8 with TRBJ1-1; no firm D call. CDR3 length: 14 amino acids. Trimming cost V 1 base and J 2 bases, with 9 bases left between them. Looked up from germline, CDR1 is SGHTS and CDR2 is YDEGEE. CDR3 sequence: CASSLTGLNTEAFF. CDR3 nucleotides: TGTGCCAGCAGCTTGACTGGACTTAACACTGAAGCTTTCTTT.

The J gene is TRBJ2-3, the V gene TRBV30; no firm D call. Trimming shortened V by 4 bases and J by 2 bases, and 7 bases separated the two germline ends. CDR1 and CDR2 (germline): GTSNPN, SVGIG (reference sequence). CDR3 size: 12 residues. CDR3 sequence (DNA): TGTGCCTGGATTAAAAACACAGATACGCAGTATTTT. Translated: CAWIKNTDTQYF. Full variable domain (outside the CDR3, taken from reference TRBV30 and TRBJ2-3): SQTIHQWPATLVQPVGSPLSLECTVEGTSNPNLYWYRQAAGRGLQLLFYSVGIGQISSEVPQNLSASRPQDRQFILSSKKLLLSDSGFYLCAWIKNTDTQYFGPGTRLTVL.

The chain recombines TRBV7-2 with TRBJ2-7; 8 bases match TRBD1. This CDR3 is built from 14 residues. Trimming removed 1 base from V and 4 bases from J; junction bases left unmatched: 3. Germline CDR1 SGHTA, CDR2 FQGNSA. CDR3 loop: CASSLGTGLYEQYF. CDR3 nucleotides: TGTGCCAGCAGCTTAGGGACAGGGCTTTACGAGCAGTACTTC.

This sequence joins TRBV2 and TRBJ1-1, with D possibly matching TRBD1 (5 bases). CDR3 length: 10 amino acids. Deletions cut 6 bases from V and 7 bases from J, with 6 bases between. The germline gives CDR1 SNHLY, CDR2 FYNNEI. CDR3 in DNA: TGTGCCAGCAGCGGGGGTGAAGCTTTCTTT. This encodes CASSGGEAFF.

This chain links TRBV27 with TRBJ1-4; TRBD1 is a possible D gene (5 bases). This CDR3 region has 16 residues. Between the trimmed V and J ends, which lost 2 bases and 0 bases, there was a span of 10 bases. Per the germline V gene, CDR1 is MNHEY and CDR2 is SMNVEV (reference sequence). CDR3 bases: TGTGCCAGCAGTTTACTGGGACTGCCAACTAATGAAAAACTGTTTTTT. Translated, it gives CASSLLGLPTNEKLFF.

This clone was picked up one time. The CDR3 is CASGDGQPSYNEQFF. For the CDR3, the DNA is TGCGCCAGCGGGGACGGACAGCCCTCCTACAATGAGCAGTTCTTC. The rearrangement joins TRBV5-1 to TRBJ2-1; TRBD1 might be the D (6 bases). This CDR3 is built from 15 residues. Germline values: CDR1 SGHRS, CDR2 YFSETQ. The V gene lost 7 bases and the J gene lost 0 bases, with 14 bases spanning the gap.

The V call is TRBV19, the J call TRBJ1-2, with no clear D. The V gene lost 4 bases and the J gene lost 5 bases, with 8 bases spanning the gap. CDR1 is LNHDA, CDR2 SQIVND, per germline (reference sequence). The CDR3 is 12 amino acids. Here the CDR3 DNA reads TGTGCCAGTAGTAGACCACAGTATGGCTACACCTTC. This translates into CASSRPQYGYTF.

The chain combines TRBV10-3 with TRBJ2-7, with D unresolved. Germline V lookup: CDR1 ENHRY, CDR2 SYGVKD. The CDR3 consists of 14 residues. Trimming shortened V by 7 bases and J by 5 bases, and 18 bases separated the two germline ends. CDR3 nucleotides: TGTGCCATCAACCCGACTCCCCCAAACCACGAGCAGTACTTC. Translation: CAINPTPPNHEQYF.

This clone was counted a single time. The same CDR3 is also encoded by other DNA sequences in this sample. The chain employs TRBV28 and TRBJ2-5; D is ambiguous. This CDR3 is 11 amino acids long. The ends were cut back, 7 bases at V and 4 bases at J, with 7 bases in the middle. Germline CDR1 reads MDHEN; CDR2 reads SYDVKM. CDR3 residues: CASTSRETQYF. CDR3 nucleotide sequence: TGTGCCAGCACCAGTCGAGAGACCCAGTACTTC.

The chain recombines TRBV2 with TRBJ2-5; 7 nucleotides agree with TRBD1. The CDR3 covers 17 residues. The V gene end was trimmed by 0 bases and the J gene end by 4 bases; junction bases not matched to a gene: 11. The V gene's germline CDR1 is SNHLY and CDR2 FYNNEI. The CDR3 spells CASSEARLRQGRETQYF. For the CDR3, the DNA is TGTGCCAGCAGTGAAGCCCGACTTAGACAGGGCCGAGAGACCCAGTACTTC.

The chain employs TRBV9 and TRBJ2-7; 7 bases align to TRBD2. CDR1 and CDR2 (germline): SGDLS, YYNGEE. V shed 3 bases and J 4 bases; nucleotides not matched to a gene: 7. CDR3 length equals 14 residues. The CDR3 sequence: CASSGGSGPYEQYF. CDR3 bases: TGTGCCAGCAGCGGGGGTAGCGGGCCTTACGAGCAGTACTTC.

The chain employs TRBV4-1 and TRBJ2-5; 13 bases fit TRBD2. In germline, CDR1 is MGHRA, CDR2 YSYEKL. V shed 4 bases, J shed 1 base, and the junction held 6 bases outside the gene matches. This CDR3 is 17 amino acids long. The CDR3 here is CASSLDRLAGGQETQYF. CDR3 DNA sequence: TGCGCCAGCAGCCTAGATAGACTAGCGGGAGGCCAAGAGACCCAGTACTTC.

This CDR3 reads CASSSSGGTGDNEQFF. The CDR3 DNA is TGTGCCAGCAGCTCATCAGGGGGGACAGGGGACAATGAGCAGTTCTTC. V usage is TRBV11-2 and J usage is TRBJ2-1; 10 nucleotides line up with TRBD1. The CDR3 is made up of 16 amino acids. V shed 4 bases and J 5 bases; nucleotides not matched to a gene: 8. CDR1 and CDR2 (germline): SGHAT, FQNNGV.

The V call is TRBV5-6, the J call TRBJ2-1; maybe TRBD1 (6 bases). CDR3 length: 12 amino acids. V was clipped by 4 bases and J by 7 bases, with 9 bases between them. Germline V gene lookup returns CDR1 SGHDT and CDR2 YYEEEE. The CDR3 loop is CASSPDRNEQFF. The DNA for the CDR3 is TGTGCCAGCAGCCCGGACAGAAATGAGCAGTTCTTC. The complete variable domain, with remaining parts taken from reference TRBV5-6 and TRBJ2-1, reads DAGVTQSPTHLIKTRGQQVTLRCSPKSGHDTVSWYQQALGQGPQFIFQYYEEEERQRGNFPDRFSGHQFPNYSSELNVNALLLGDSALYLCASSPDRNEQFFGPGTRLTVL.